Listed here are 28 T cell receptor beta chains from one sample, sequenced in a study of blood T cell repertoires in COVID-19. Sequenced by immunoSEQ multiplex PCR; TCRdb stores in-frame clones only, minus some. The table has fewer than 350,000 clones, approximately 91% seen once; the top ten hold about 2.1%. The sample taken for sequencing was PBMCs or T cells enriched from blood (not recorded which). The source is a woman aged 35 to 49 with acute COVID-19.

The CDR3 is CASSFGGSGNEQFF. CDR3 sequence (DNA): TGCGCCAGCAGCTTCGGCGGGAGTGGGAATGAGCAGTTCTTC. This chain joins TRBV5-1 and TRBJ2-1, with 7 bases lining up with TRBD2. The CDR3 is 14 amino acids. Per the germline V gene, CDR1 is SGHRS and CDR2 is YFSETQ. Trimming at V came to 2 bases and at J to 7 bases, leaving 6 bases not matched to a gene.

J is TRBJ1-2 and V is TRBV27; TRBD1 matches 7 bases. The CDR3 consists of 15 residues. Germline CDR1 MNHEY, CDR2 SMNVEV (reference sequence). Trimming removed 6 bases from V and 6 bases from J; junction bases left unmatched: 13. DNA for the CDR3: TGTGCCAGCAGCCGTATGACAGGGCATCTCCATGGCTACACCTTC. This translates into CASSRMTGHLHGYTF.

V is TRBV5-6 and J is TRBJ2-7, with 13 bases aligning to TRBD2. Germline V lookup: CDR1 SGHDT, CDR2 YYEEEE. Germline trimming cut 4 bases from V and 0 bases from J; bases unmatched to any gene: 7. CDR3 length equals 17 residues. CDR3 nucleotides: TGTGCCAGCAGCCCGGGGCGGACTAGCGGGAGCTCCTACGAGCAGTACTTC. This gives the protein CASSPGRTSGSSYEQYF.

CDR3 amino acids: CARSPTGVFVYTQYF. CDR3 sequence (DNA): TGTGCCAGAAGCCCAACGGGGGTCTTTGTCTATACGCAGTATTTT. The V gene is TRBV7-5, the J gene TRBJ2-3; TRBD2, the table's D call, was not compared with the DNA. TRBV7-5 is tagged as a pseudogene. This CDR3 region has 15 residues.

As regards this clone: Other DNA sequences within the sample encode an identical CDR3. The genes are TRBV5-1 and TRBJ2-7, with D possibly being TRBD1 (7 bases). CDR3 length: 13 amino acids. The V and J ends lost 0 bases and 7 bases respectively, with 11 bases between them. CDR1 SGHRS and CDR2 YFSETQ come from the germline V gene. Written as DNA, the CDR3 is TGCGCCAGCAGCTTGGAGGGGGCGGGAGAGCAGTACTTC. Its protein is CASSLEGAGEQYF.

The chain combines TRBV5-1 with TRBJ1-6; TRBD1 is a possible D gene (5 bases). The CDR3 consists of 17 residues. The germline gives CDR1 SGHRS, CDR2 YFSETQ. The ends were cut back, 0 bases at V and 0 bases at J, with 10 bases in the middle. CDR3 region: CASSLAGTSSYNSPLHF. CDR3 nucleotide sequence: TGCGCCAGCAGCTTGGCAGGGACTAGCTCCTATAATTCACCCCTCCACTTT.

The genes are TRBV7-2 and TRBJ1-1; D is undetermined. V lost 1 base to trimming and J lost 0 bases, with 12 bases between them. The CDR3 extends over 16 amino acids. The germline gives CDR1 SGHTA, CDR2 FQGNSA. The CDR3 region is CASSLGPGTMNTEAFF. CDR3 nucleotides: TGTGCCAGCAGCTTAGGGCCGGGTACCATGAACACTGAAGCTTTCTTT. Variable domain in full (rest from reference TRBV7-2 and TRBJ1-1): GAGVSQSPSNKVTEKGKDVELRCDPISGHTALYWYRQSLGQGLEFLIYFQGNSAPDKSGLPSDRFSAERTGGSVSTLTIQRTQQEDSAVYLCASSLGPGTMNTEAFFGQGTRLTVV.

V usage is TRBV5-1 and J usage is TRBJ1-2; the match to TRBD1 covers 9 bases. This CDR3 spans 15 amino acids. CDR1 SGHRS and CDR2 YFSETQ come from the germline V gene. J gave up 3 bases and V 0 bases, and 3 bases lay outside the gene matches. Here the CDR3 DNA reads TGCGCCAGCAGCTTGGAACAGGGGGCTTACTATGGCTACACCTTC. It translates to CASSLEQGAYYGYTF.

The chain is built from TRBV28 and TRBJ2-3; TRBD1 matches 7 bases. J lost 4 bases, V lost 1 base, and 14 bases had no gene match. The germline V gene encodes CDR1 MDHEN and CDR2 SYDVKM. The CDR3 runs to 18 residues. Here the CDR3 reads CASSLFYIAQGMADTQYF. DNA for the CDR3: TGTGCCAGCAGTTTATTTTACATAGCACAGGGGATGGCAGATACGCAGTATTTT. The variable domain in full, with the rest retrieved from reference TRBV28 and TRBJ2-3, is DVKVTQSSRYLVKRTGEKVFLECVQDMDHENMFWYRQDPGLGLRLIYFSYDVKMKEKGDIPEGYSVSREKKERFSLILESASTNQTSMYLCASSLFYIAQGMADTQYFGPGTRLTVL.

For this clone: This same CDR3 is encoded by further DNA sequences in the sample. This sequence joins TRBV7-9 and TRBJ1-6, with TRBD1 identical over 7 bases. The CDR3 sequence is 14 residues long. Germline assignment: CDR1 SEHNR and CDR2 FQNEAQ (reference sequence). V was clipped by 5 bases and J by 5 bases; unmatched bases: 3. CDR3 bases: TGTGCCAGCAGCCGAGGGACAGATAATTCACCCCTCCACTTT. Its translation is CASSRGTDNSPLHF.

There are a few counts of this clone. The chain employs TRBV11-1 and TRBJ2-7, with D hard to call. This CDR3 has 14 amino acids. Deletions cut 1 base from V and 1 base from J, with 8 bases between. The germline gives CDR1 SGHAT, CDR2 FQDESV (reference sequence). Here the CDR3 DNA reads TGTGCCAGCAGCTTAGGCTACCTATCCTACGAGCAGTACTTC. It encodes CASSLGYLSYEQYF.

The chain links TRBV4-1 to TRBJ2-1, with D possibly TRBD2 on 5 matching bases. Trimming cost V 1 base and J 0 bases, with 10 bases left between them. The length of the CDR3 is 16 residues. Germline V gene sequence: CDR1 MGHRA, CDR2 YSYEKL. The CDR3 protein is CASSQVAPYSYNEQFF. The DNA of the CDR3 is TGCGCCAGCAGCCAAGTAGCGCCCTACTCCTACAATGAGCAGTTCTTC.

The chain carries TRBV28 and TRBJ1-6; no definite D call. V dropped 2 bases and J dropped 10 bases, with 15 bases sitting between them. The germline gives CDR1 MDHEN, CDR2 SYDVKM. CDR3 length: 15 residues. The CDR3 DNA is TGTGCCAGCAGTTTAGCGGCGTCCGGTCGGTCACCCCTCCACTTT. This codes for CASSLAASGRSPLHF. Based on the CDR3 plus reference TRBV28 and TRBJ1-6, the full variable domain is DVKVTQSSRYLVKRTGEKVFLECVQDMDHENMFWYRQDPGLGLRLIYFSYDVKMKEKGDIPEGYSVSREKKERFSLILESASTNQTSMYLCASSLAASGRSPLHFGNGTRLTVT.

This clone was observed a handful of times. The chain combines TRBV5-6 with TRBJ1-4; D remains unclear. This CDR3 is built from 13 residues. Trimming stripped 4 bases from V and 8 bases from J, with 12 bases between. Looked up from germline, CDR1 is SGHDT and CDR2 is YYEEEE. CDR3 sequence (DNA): TGTGCCAGCAGCAACGGCGGGAGAGAAAAACTGTTTTTT. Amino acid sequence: CASSNGGREKLFF.

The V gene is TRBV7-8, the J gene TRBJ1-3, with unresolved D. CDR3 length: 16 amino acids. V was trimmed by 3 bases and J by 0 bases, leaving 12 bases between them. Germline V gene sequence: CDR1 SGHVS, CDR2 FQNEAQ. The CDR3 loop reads CASSLGGRNSGNTIYF. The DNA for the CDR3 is TGTGCCAGCAGCTTGGGAGGCCGTAACTCTGGAAACACCATATATTTT.

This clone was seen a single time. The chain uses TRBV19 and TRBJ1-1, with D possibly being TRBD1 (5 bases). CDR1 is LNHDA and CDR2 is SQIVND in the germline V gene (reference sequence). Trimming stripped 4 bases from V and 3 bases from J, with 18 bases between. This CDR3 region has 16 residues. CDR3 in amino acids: CASSSIMEGKDTEAFF. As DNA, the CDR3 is TGTGCCAGTAGTAGTATAATGGAGGGGAAAGACACTGAAGCTTTCTTT.

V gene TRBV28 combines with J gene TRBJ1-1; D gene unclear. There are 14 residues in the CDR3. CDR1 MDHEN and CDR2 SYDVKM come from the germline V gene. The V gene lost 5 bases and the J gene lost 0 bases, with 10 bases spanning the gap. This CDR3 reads CASSLQTLNTEAFF. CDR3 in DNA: TGTGCCAGCAGTCTACAGACACTGAACACTGAAGCTTTCTTT.

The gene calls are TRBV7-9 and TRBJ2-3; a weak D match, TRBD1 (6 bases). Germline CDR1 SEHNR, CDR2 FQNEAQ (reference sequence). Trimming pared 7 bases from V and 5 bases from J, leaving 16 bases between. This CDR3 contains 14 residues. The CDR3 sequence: CASTKGEGVDTQYF. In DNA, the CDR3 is TGTGCCAGCACCAAAGGCGAGGGGGTAGATACGCAGTATTTT.

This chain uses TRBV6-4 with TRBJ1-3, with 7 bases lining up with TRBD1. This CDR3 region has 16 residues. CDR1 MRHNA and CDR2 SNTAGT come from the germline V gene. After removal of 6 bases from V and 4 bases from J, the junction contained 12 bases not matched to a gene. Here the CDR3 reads CASSREGDSLGNTIYF. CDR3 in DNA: TGTGCCAGCAGCCGGGAAGGGGACAGTCTAGGAAACACCATATATTTT.

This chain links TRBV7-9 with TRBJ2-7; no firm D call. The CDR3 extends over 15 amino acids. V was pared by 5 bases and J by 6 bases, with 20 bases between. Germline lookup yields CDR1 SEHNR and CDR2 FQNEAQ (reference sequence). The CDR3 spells CASSPDRPGRFEQYF. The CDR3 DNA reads TGTGCCAGCAGCCCCGACCGGCCAGGCCGGTTCGAGCAGTACTTC.

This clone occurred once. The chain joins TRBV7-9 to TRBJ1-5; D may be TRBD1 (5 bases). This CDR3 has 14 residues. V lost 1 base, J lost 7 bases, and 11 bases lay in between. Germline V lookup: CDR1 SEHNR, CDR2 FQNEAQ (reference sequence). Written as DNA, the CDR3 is TGTGCCAGCAGCTTAGAAGGGGCCCGGCAGCCCCAGCATTTT. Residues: CASSLEGARQPQHF.

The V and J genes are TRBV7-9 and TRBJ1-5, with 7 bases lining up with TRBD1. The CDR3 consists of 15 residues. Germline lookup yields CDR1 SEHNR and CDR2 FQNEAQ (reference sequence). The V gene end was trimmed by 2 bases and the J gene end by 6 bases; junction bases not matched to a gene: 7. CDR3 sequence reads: CASSLSGQKGQPQHF. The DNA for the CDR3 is TGTGCCAGCAGCTTATCGGGACAGAAAGGTCAGCCCCAGCATTTT.

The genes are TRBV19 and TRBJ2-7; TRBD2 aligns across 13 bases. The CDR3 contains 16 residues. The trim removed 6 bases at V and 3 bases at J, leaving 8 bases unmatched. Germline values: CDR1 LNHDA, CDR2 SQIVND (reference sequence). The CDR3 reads CASSTGTSGAIYEQYF. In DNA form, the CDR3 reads TGTGCCAGTAGCACAGGGACTAGCGGGGCCATCTACGAGCAGTACTTC.

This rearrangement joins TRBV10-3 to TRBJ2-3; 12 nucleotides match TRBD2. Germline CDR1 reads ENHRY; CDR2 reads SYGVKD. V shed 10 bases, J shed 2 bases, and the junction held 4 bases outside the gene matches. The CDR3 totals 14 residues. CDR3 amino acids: CATRLAGATDTQYF. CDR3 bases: TGTGCCACTCGACTAGCGGGGGCCACAGATACGCAGTATTTT.

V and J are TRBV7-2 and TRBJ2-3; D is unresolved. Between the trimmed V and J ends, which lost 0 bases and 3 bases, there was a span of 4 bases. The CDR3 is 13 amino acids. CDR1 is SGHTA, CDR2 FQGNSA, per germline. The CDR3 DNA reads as TGTGCCAGCAGCTTAGCGAGGACAGATACGCAGTATTTT. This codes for CASSLARTDTQYF.

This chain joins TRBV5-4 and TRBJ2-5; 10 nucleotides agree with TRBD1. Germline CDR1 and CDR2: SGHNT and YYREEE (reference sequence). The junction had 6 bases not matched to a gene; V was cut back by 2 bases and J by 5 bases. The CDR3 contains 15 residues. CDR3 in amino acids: CASSFRDRGFETQYF. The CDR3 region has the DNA TGTGCCAGCAGCTTCCGGGACAGGGGTTTTGAGACCCAGTACTTC.

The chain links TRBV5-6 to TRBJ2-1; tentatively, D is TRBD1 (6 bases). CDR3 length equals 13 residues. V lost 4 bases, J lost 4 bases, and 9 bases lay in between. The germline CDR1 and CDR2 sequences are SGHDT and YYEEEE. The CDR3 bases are TGTGCCAGCAGCCTGAGGGGGTACAATGAGCAGTTCTTC. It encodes CASSLRGYNEQFF.

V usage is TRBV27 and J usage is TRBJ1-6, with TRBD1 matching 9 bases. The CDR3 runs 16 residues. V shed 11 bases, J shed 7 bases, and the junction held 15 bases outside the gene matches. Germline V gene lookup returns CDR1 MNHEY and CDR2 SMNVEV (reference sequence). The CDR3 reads CAFDRGVGIWNSPLHF. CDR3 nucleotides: TGTGCCTTTGACAGGGGGGTCGGGATATGGAATTCACCCCTCCACTTT.